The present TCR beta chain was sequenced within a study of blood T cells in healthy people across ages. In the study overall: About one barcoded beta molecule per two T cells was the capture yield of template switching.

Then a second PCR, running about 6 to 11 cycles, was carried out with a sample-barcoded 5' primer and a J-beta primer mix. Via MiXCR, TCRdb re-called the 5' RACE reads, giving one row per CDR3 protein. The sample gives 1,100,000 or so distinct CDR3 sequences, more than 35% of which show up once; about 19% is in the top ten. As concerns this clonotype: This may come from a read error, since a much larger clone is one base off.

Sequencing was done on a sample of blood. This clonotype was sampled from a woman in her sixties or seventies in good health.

The CDR3 DNA is TGTGCCAGCAGCGCGAGACAGAACACTGGAGCTTTCTTT. Protein product: CASSARQNTGAFF. The chain couples TRBV9 to TRBJ1-1; tentative D call: TRBD1 (5 bases). The length of the CDR3 is 13 residues. Germline V gives CDR1 SGDLS, CDR2 YYNGEE.